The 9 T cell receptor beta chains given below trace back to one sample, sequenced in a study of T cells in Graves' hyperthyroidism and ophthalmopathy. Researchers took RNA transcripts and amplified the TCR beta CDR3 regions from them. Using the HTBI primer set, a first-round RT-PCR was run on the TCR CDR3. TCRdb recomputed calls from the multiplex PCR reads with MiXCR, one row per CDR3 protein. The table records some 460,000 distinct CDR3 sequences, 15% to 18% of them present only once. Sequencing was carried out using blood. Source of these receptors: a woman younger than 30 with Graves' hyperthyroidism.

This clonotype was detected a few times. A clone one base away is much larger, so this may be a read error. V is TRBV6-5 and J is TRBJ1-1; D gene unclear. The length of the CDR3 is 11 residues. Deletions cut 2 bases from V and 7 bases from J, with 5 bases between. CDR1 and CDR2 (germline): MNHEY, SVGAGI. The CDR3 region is CASSYGSEAFF. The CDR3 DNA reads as TGTGCCAGCAGTTACGGCAGTGAAGCTTTCTTT.

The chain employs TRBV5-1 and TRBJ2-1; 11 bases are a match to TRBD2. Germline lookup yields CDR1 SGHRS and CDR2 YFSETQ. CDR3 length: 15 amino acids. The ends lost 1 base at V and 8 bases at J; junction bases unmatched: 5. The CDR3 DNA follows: TGCGCCAGCAGCTTGACACTAGCGGGAGAACATGAGCAGTTCTTC. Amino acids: CASSLTLAGEHEQFF.

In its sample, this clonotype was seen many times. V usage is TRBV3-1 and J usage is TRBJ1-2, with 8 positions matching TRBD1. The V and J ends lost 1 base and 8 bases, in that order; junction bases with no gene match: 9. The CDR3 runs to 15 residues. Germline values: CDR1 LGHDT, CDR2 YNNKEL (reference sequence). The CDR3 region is CASSQVTGGTSGYTF. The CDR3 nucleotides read TGTGCCAGCAGCCAAGTCACAGGGGGTACGAGCGGCTACACCTTC.

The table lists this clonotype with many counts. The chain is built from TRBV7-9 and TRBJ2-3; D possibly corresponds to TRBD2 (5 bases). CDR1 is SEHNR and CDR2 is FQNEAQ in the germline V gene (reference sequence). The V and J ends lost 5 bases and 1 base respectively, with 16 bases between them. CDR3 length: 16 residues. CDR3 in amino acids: CASSLGLARGTDTQYF. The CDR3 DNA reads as TGTGCCAGCAGCCTAGGACTGGCACGCGGCACAGATACGCAGTATTTT.

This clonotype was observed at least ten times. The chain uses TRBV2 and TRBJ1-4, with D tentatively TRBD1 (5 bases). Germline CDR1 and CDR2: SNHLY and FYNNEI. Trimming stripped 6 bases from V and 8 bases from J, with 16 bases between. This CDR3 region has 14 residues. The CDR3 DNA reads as TGTGCCAGCAGGGCCGGGACTTTACCAGAAAAACTGTTTTTT. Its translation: CASRAGTLPEKLFF.

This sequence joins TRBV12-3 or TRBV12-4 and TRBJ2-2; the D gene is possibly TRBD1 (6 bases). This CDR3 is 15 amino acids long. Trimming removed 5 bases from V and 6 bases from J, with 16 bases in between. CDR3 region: CASSRQQGGPGELFF. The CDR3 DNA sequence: TGTGCCAGCAGTCGCCAACAGGGTGGGCCCGGGGAGCTGTTTTTT.

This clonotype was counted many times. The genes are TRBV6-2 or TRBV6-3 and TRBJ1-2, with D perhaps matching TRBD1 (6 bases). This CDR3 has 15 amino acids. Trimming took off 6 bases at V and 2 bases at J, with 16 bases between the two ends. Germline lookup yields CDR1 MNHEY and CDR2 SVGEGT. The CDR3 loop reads CASSLPTGNNYGYTF. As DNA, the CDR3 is TGTGCCAGCAGCCTTCCTACAGGGAACAACTATGGCTACACCTTC.

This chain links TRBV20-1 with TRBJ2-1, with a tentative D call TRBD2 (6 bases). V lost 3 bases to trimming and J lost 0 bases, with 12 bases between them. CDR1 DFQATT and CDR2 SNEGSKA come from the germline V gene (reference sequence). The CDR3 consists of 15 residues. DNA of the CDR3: TGCAGTGCTAGGGGCGGGGTGAACTCCTACAATGAGCAGTTCTTC. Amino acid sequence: CSARGGVNSYNEQFF.

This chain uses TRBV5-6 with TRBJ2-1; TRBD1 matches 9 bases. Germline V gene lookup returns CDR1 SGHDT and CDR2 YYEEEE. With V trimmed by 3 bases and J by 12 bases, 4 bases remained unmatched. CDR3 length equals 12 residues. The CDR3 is CASSYRDRAQFF. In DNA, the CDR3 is TGTGCCAGCAGCTACCGGGACAGGGCGCAGTTCTTC.